What follows are 5 T cell receptor beta chains derived from one specimen sequenced in a study of blood T cell repertoires in COVID-19. Libraries were prepared by immunoSEQ multiplex PCR; TCRdb keeps only in-frame clonotypes and omits some of them. The table records 250,000 to 300,000 clones, 65% to 90% of them present only once. The sequenced sample consisted of peripheral blood. These receptors were obtained from a man aged 45-60 years with active or convalescent COVID-19.

V usage is TRBV19 and J usage is TRBJ1-1; D gene uncertain. The CDR3 length is 14 residues. V lost 3 bases and J lost 6, with 14 bases in between. Germline V gives CDR1 LNHDA, CDR2 SQIVND (reference sequence). The CDR3 reads CASSISGRKAEAFF. CDR3 DNA sequence: TGTGCCAGTAGTATTAGCGGGAGGAAGGCTGAAGCTTTCTTT.

J is TRBJ2-7 and V is TRBV25-1; D is unclear. Germline V gene data show CDR1 as MGHDK and CDR2 as SYGVNS. The CDR3 contains 11 residues. V lost 11 bases and J 2 bases, leaving 10 bases between the germline ends. CDR3 loop: CASRVAYEQYF. CDR3 bases: TGTGCCTCCCGGGTAGCCTACGAGCAGTACTTC.

J is TRBJ1-1 and V is TRBV15; D perhaps matches TRBD1 (6 bases). The CDR3 sequence is 14 residues long. V lost 2 bases and J 5 bases, leaving 12 bases between the germline ends. Germline CDR1 and CDR2: LNHNV and YYDKDF (reference sequence). This CDR3 is CATSRQGSETEAFF. CDR3 nucleotides: TGTGCCACCAGCAGACAGGGGAGCGAGACTGAAGCTTTCTTT.

This clone was seen a single time. The gene calls are TRBV7-9 and TRBJ2-5, with TRBD2 matching over 7 bases. The germline V gene encodes CDR1 SEHNR and CDR2 FQNEAQ (reference sequence). After removal of 4 bases from V and 4 bases from J, the junction contained 6 bases not matched to a gene. The CDR3 spans 14 residues. The CDR3 sequence is CASSSTAGVETQYF. The DNA for the CDR3 is TGTGCCAGCAGCTCCACTGCGGGAGTAGAGACCCAGTACTTC.

The chain employs TRBV3-1 (or the pseudogene TRBV3-2) and TRBJ1-3; 8 bases are a match to TRBD1. V was pared by 4 bases and J by 3 bases, with 5 bases of the junction left unmatched. The CDR3 spans 15 residues. Per germline, CDR1 LGHDT and CDR2 YNNKEL (reference sequence). The CDR3 DNA sequence: TGTGCCAGCAGCCTCCTCGGACAGGGTGGAAACACCATATATTTT. Translated: CASSLLGQGGNTIYF.